These T cell receptor beta chains were read from a single sample in a study of T cells after yellow fever vaccination. TCRdb reprocessed the 5' RACE reads with MiXCR, giving one entry per CDR3 protein. The repertoire has 150,000 to 200,000 distinct CDR3 sequences, roughly 6.2% of them found once; the top ten carry approximately 3%. The sample in question was CD4+ T cells sorted from PBMCs, obtained on the day of the first yellow fever vaccination. The source is a man between 18 and 29 years old who received the YFV17D yellow fever vaccine. The CDR3 runs from the conserved cysteine through the conserved F or W. The order of the fields is V gene, clone size, CDR3 protein. Not all rows give a size; the values are once, few, many and, for expanded clones, a class.

TRBV7-3	many	CASSMTGVSTDTQYF
TRBV4-2	many	CASSQGSGYGYTF
TRBV5-1	many	CASSWQGGSNQPQHF
TRBV4-2	few	CASSPTTGGRLEETQYF
TRBV29-1	many	CSAGLAGGGETQYF
TRBV5-4	-	CASSLGGVKAFF
TRBV7-9	many	CASSLDGRGQPQHF
TRBV5-4	few	CASSSWGSYEQYF
TRBV20-1	-	CSARDGHRSYNEQFF
TRBV5-1	many	CASSPSGGIYSNQPQHF
TRBV5-1	many	CASSFEQGAGFF
TRBV7-2	many	CASSLDRTTDTQYF
TRBV3-1	few	CASSQDWQGTGELFF
TRBV5-1	-	CASSLPSNTEAFF
TRBV4-3	many	CASSQGIQVASPLHF
TRBV12-3/TRBV12-4	-	CASSLWGADGYTF
TRBV4-1	few	CASSQAENSPLHF
TRBV20-1	many	CSARDFQGRQKGQYF
TRBV7-2	few	CASSLDLAGGEQYF
TRBV7-2	many	CASSLVGVRGQGDIQYF
TRBV5-1	-	CASSFMSSYEQYF
TRBV20-1	many	CSAWTSGASSYNEQFF
TRBV3-1	few	CASSRETSGVITGELFF
TRBV10-3	-	CAISESGPGTGVEKLFF
TRBV3-1	many	CASSPWTTQYGYTF
TRBV5-1	few	CASSAVSDTEAFF
TRBV3-1	many	CASSQDWGGRGNGYTF
TRBV28	-	CASSPPGGYGNTIYF
TRBV29-1	many	CSAVMENEKLFF
TRBV12-3/TRBV12-4	few	CASTPRAIRSGANVLTF
TRBV12-3/TRBV12-4	many	CASSLGASTGELFF
TRBV7-2	-	CASSPYDRGSYTF
TRBV6-1	many	CASRDYRQGQERETQYF
TRBV6-1	-	CASSGDGLGGQPQHF
TRBV6-1	few	CASSRDTKFTEAFF
TRBV5-6	few	CASSLRGTGTSTDTQYF
TRBV24-1	many	CATSDDLTSGITDTQYF
TRBV12-3/TRBV12-4	-	CASSPTSVTETQYF
TRBV7-3	many	CASSIDYSYNEQFF
TRBV2	few	CATGSPMYNSPLHF
TRBV7-3	-	CASSLTGAEETQYF
TRBV18	-	CASSSGTGKYGYTF
TRBV19	few	CASSIAGQQQFF
TRBV12-3/TRBV12-4	few	CASRPRLGGEQFF
TRBV5-1	many	CASSLGDPQETQYF
TRBV5-1	few	CASSLDTDSGNTIYF
TRBV3-1	few	CASSPSGGYGYTF
TRBV6-5	-	CASSSSGGRGDTQYF
TRBV12-3/TRBV12-4	many	CASRSRGPSSYNEQFF